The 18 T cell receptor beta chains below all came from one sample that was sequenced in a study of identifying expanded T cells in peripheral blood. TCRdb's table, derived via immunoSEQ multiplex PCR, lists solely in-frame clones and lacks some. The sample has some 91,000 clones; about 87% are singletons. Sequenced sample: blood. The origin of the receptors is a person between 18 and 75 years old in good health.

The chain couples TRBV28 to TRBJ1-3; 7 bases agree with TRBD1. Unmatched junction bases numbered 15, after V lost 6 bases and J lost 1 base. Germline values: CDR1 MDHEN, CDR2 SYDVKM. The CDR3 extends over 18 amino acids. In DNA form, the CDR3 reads TGTGCCAGCAGGCTGACAGGGTCCAGGAGGGTATCTGGAAACACCATATATTTT. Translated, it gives CASRLTGSRRVSGNTIYF.

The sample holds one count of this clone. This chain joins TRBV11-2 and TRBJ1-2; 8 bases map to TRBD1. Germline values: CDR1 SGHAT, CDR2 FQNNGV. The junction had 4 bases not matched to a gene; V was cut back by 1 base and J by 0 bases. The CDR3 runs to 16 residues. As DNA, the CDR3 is TGTGCCAGCAGCTTAGGAGGACAGGGAGCTAACTATGGCTACACCTTC. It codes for CASSLGGQGANYGYTF.

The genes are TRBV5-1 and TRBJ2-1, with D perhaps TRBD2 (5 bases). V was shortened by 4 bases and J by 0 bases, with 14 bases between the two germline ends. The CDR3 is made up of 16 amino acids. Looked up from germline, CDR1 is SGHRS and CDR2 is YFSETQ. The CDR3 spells CASSTMTGSSYNEQFF. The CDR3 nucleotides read TGCGCCAGCAGCACCATGACGGGGAGCTCCTACAATGAGCAGTTCTTC.

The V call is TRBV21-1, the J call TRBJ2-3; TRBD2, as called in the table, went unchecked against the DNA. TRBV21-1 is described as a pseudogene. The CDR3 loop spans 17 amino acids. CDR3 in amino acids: CASSRDGSWDSTDTQYF. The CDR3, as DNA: TGTGCCAGCAGCAGAGACGGGAGTTGGGATAGCACAGATACGCAGTATTTT.

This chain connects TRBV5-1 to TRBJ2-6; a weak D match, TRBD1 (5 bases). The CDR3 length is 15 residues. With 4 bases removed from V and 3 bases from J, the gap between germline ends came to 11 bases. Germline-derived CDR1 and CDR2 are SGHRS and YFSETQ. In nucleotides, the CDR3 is TGCGCCAGCAGCGTCACAGGTGGTGGGGCCAACGTCCTGACTTTC. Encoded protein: CASSVTGGGANVLTF.

The CDR3 nucleotides are TGTGCCAGCCGGGCCGGGGTTGCTAATGAAAAACTGTTTTTT. Translating it yields CASRAGVANEKLFF. V and J are TRBV28 and TRBJ1-4; D gene unclear. Trimming took 8 bases from V and 3 from J, leaving 13 bases between them. The CDR3 runs to 14 residues. Germline CDR1 MDHEN, CDR2 SYDVKM.

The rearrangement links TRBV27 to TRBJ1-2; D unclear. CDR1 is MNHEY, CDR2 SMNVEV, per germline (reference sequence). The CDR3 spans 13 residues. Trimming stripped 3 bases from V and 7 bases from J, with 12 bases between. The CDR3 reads CASSFGGLSGYTF. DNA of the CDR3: TGTGCCAGCAGTTTCGGAGGGCTCAGTGGCTACACCTTC.

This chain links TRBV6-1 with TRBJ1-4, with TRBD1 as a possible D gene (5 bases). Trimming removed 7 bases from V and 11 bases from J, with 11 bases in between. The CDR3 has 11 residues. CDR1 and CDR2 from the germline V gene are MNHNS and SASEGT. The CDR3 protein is CASTPGLKLFF. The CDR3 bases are TGTGCCAGCACCCCGGGACTGAAACTGTTTTTT.

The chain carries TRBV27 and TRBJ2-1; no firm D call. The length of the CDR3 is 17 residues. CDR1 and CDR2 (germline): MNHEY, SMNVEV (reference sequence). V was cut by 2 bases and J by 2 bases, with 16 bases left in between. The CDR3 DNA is TGTGCCAGCAGTTTACGGGCCCCTTCCAGCCCCTACAATGAGCAGTTCTTC. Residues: CASSLRAPSSPYNEQFF.

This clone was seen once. CDR3 bases: TGTGCTAGTGGTTTGGTACCCCCTGGGGGCTACACCTTC. This translates into CASGLVPPGGYTF. The rearrangement joins TRBV12-5 to TRBJ1-2, with D uncertain. The CDR3 spans 13 residues. CDR1 is LGHNT, CDR2 FRNRAP, per germline. With 0 bases removed from V and 8 bases from J, the gap between germline ends came to 10 bases. Full variable domain (remainder filled in from reference TRBV12-5 and TRBJ1-2): DARVTQTPRHKVTEMGQEVTMRCQPILGHNTVFWYRQTMMQGLELLAYFRNRAPLDDSGMPKDRFSAEMPDATLATLKIQPSEPRDSAVYFCASGLVPPGGYTFGSGTRLTVV.

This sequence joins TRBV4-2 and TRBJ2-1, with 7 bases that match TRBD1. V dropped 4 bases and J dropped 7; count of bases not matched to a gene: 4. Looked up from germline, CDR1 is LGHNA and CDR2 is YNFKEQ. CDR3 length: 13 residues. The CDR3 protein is CASSRDRENEQFF. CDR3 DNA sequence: TGTGCCAGCAGCCGCGACAGGGAAAATGAGCAGTTCTTC.

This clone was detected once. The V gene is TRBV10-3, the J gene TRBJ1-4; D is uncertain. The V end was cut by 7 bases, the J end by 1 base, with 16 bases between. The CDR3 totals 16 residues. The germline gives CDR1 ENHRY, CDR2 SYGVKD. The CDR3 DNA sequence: TGTGCCATCAACCCGGAGCGGCCCCAAACTAATGAAAAACTGTTTTTT. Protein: CAINPERPQTNEKLFF.

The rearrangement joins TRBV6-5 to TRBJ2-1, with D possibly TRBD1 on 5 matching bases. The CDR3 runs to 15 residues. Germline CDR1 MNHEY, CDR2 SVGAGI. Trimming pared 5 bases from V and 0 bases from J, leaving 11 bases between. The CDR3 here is CASSHDSPSYNEQFF. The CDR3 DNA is TGTGCCAGCAGTCACGACAGTCCCTCCTACAATGAGCAGTTCTTC.

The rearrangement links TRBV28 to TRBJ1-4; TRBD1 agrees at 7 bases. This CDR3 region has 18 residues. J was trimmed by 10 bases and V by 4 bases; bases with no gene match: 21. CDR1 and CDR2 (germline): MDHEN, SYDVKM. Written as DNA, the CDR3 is TGTGCCAGCAGTTCCCGTCACAGGGGATCAGTTTCGGGTCGAAAACTGTTTTTT. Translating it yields CASSSRHRGSVSGRKLFF. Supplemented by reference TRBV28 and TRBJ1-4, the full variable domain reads DVKVTQSSRYLVKRTGEKVFLECVQDMDHENMFWYRQDPGLGLRLIYFSYDVKMKEKGDIPEGYSVSREKKERFSLILESASTNQTSMYLCASSSRHRGSVSGRKLFFGSGTQLSVL.

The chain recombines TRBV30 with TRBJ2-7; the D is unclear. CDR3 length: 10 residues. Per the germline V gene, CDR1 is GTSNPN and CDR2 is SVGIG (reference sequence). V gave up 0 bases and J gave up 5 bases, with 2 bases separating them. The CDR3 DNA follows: TGTGCCTGGAGTGTACACGAGCAGTACTTC. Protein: CAWSVHEQYF.

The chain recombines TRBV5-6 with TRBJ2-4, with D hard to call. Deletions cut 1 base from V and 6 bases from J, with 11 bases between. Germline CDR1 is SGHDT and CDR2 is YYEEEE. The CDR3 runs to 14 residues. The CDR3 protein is CASSLSQPGNIQYF. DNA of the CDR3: TGTGCCAGCAGCTTGTCTCAGCCTGGAAACATTCAGTACTTC.

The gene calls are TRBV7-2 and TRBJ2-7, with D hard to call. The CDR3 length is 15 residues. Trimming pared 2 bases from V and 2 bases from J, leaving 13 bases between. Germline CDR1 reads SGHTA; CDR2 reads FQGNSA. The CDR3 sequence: CASSLMATKTYEQYF. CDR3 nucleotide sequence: TGTGCCAGCAGCTTAATGGCCACGAAAACCTACGAGCAGTACTTC.

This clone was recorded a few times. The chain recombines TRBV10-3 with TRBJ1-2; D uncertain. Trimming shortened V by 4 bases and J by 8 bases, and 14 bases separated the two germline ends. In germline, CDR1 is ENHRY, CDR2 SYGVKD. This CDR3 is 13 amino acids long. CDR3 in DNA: TGTGCCATCAGTGGGCCCACCTTTGAGGGCTACACCTTC. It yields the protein CAISGPTFEGYTF.